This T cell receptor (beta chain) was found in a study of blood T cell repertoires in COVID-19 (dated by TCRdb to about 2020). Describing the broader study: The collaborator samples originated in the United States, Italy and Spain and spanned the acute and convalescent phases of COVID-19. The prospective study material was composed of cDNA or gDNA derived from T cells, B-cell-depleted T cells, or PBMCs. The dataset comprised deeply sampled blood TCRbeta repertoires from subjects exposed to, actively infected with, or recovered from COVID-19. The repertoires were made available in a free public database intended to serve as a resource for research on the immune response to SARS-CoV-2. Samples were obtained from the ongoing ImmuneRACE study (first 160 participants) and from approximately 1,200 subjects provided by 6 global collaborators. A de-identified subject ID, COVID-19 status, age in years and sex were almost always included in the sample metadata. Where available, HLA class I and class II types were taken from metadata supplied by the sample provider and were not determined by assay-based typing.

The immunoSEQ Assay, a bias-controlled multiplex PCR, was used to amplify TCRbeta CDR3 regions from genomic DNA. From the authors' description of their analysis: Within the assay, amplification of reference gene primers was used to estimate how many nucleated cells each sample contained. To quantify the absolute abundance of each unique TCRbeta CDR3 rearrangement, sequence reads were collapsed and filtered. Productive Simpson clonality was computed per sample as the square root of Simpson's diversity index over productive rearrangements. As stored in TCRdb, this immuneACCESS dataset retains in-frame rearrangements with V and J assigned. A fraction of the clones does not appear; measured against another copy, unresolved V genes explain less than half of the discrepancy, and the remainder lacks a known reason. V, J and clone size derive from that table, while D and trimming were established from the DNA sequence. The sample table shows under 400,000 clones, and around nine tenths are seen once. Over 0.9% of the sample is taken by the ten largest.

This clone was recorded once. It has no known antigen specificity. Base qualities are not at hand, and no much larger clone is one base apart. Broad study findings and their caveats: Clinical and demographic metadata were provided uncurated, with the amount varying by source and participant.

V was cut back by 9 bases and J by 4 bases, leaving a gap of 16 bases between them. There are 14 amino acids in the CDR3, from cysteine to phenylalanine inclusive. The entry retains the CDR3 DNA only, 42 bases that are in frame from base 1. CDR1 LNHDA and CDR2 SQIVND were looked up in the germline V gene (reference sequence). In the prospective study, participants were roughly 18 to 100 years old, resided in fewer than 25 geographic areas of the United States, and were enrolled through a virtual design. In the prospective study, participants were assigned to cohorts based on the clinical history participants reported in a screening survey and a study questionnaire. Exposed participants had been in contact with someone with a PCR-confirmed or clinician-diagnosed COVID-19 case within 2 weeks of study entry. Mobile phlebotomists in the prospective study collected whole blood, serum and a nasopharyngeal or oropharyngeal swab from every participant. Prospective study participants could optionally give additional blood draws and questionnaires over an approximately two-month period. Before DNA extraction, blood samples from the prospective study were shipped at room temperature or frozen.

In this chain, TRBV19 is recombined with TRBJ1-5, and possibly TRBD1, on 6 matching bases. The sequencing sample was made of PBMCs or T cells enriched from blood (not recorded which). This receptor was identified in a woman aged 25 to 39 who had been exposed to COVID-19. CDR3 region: CASKSPQGNQPQHF. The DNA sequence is TGTGCCAGCAAGAGCCCACAGGGAAATCAGCCCCAGCATTTT.